The next 19 T cell receptor beta chains were all read from a single sample in a study of blood T cell repertoires in COVID-19. Assay used: immunoSEQ multiplex PCR; TCRdb lists only in-frame clones, some missing. The table shows roughly 200,000 clones, with 83% occurring only once. Sequences were obtained from peripheral blood. These receptors came from a woman in her 30s with COVID-19, enrolled during active disease.

The chain has TRBV18 and TRBJ2-2; the match to TRBD1 covers 8 bases. The CDR3 loop spans 15 amino acids. V lost 6 bases and J lost 7; bases outside the gene matches: 10. Germline CDR1 KGHSH, CDR2 LQKENI. CDR3 bases: TGTGCCAGCTCCCCAAGAGGACAGGGAAGCGGGGAGCTGTTTTTT. Its protein is CASSPRGQGSGELFF.

The J gene is TRBJ2-7, the V gene TRBV28; D perhaps matches TRBD1 (6 bases). V lost 6 bases and J lost 2, with 14 bases in between. The CDR3 loop spans 14 amino acids. Per the germline V gene, CDR1 is MDHEN and CDR2 is SYDVKM. This CDR3 reads CASRLDRPTYEQYF. The CDR3 nucleotides read TGTGCCAGCAGGTTAGACAGGCCAACCTACGAGCAGTACTTC.

Concerning this clone itself: Other nucleotide sequences from this sample produce the same CDR3. The chain uses TRBV9 and TRBJ2-3; TRBD2 matches 11 bases. The CDR3 totals 15 residues. Germline CDR1 is SGDLS and CDR2 is YYNGEE. Germline trimming cut 3 bases from V and 4 bases from J; bases unmatched to any gene: 4. The CDR3 spells CASSDSGRGADTQYF. The CDR3 DNA follows: TGTGCCAGCAGCGATAGCGGGAGGGGTGCAGATACGCAGTATTTT.

The chain has TRBV9 and TRBJ2-5, with no clear D. CDR3 length: 10 amino acids. Looked up from germline, CDR1 is SGDLS and CDR2 is YYNGEE. V lost 4 bases and J lost 7, with 5 bases in between. The CDR3 loop is CASSRGTQYF. CDR3 in DNA: TGTGCCAGCAGCAGAGGGACCCAGTACTTC. Looking up the rest from reference TRBV9 and TRBJ2-5 gives the full variable domain: DSGVTQTPKHLITATGQRVTLRCSPRSGDLSVYWYQQSLDQGLQFLIQYYNGEERAKGNILERFSAQQFPDLHSELNLSSLELGDSALYFCASSRGTQYFGPGTRLLVL.

CDR3 sequence (DNA): TGTGCCAGCAGCGTATGGGACAGGGCCCAAGAGACCCAGTACTTC. This translates into CASSVWDRAQETQYF. The genes are TRBV9 and TRBJ2-5; 9 bases line up with TRBD1. From germline, CDR1 is SGDLS and CDR2 YYNGEE. V shed 1 base, J shed 1 base, and the junction held 2 bases outside the gene matches. This CDR3 has 15 amino acids.

This clone was detected once. V is TRBV27 and J is TRBJ2-1, with TRBD2 matching over 14 bases. The CDR3 is made up of 17 amino acids. V gave up 5 bases and J gave up 6 bases; unmatched junction bases: 9. Germline CDR1 is MNHEY and CDR2 is SMNVEV (reference sequence). The CDR3 coding sequence is TGTGCCAGCAGTCCAAGACTAGCGGGGGGGCGGAGCAATGAGCAGTTCTTC. This encodes CASSPRLAGGRSNEQFF.

The CDR3 is CASSTWGRHGYTF. The CDR3 nucleotides read TGTGCCAGCAGCACTTGGGGGAGGCATGGCTACACCTTC. The chain employs TRBV5-4 and TRBJ1-2; possibly TRBD1 for D (5 bases). CDR1 SGHNT and CDR2 YYREEE come from the germline V gene (reference sequence). V was cut by 4 bases and J by 6 bases, with 13 bases left in between. This CDR3 spans 13 amino acids.

This sequence joins TRBV27 and TRBJ1-1; 8 nucleotides line up with TRBD1. Germline loops: CDR1 MNHEY, CDR2 SMNVEV (reference sequence). The ends lost 6 bases at V and 1 base at J; junction bases unmatched: 13. CDR3 length: 17 amino acids. The CDR3 region has the DNA TGTGCCAGCAGCCCCAGGGGGCGGGGGGGGCCGAACACTGAAGCTTTCTTT. This codes for CASSPRGRGGPNTEAFF.

This chain links TRBV7-9 with TRBJ2-7; D remains ambiguous. The V gene lost 5 bases and the J gene lost 6 bases, with 14 bases spanning the gap. The germline V gene encodes CDR1 SEHNR and CDR2 FQNEAQ (reference sequence). The CDR3 runs to 13 residues. The CDR3 loop reads CASSPTDIREQYF. The CDR3 bases are TGTGCCAGCAGCCCCACCGACATCCGCGAGCAGTACTTC. Combining the CDR3 with reference TRBV7-9 and TRBJ2-7 gives the whole variable domain DTGVSQNPRHKITKRGQNVTFRCDPISEHNRLYWYRQTLGQGPEFLTYFQNEAQLEKSRLLSDRFSAERPKGSFSTLEIQRTEQGDSAMYLCASSPTDIREQYFGPGTRLTVT.

The chain carries TRBV2 and TRBJ2-1, with D possibly being TRBD1 (6 bases). V lost 6 bases, J lost 4 bases, and 10 bases lay in between. Germline-derived CDR1 and CDR2 are SNHLY and FYNNEI. CDR3 size: 13 residues. CDR3 sequence reads: CASRGAIYNEQFF. CDR3 bases: TGTGCCAGCAGGGGGGCTATATACAATGAGCAGTTCTTC.

V is TRBV6-1 and J is TRBJ2-1, with a possible D match to TRBD2 (5 bases). V gave up 0 bases and J gave up 3 bases, with 21 bases separating them. The V gene's germline CDR1 is MNHNS and CDR2 SASEGT. The CDR3 extends over 19 amino acids. The CDR3, as DNA: TGTGCCAGCAGTGAAGCCCCAGGCCTTTTAGCGAAAGTCTACAATGAGCAGTTCTTC. Translated, it gives CASSEAPGLLAKVYNEQFF.

V usage is TRBV4-3 and J usage is TRBJ2-2; D is perhaps TRBD1 (5 bases). Germline-derived CDR1 and CDR2 are LGHNA and YSLEER. V lost 2 bases, J lost 4 bases, and 14 bases lay in between. The CDR3 covers 16 residues. CDR3 DNA: TGCGCCAGCAGCCAATTCCTGCAGGGTGGCACCGGGGAGCTGTTTTTT. This encodes CASSQFLQGGTGELFF.

This chain links TRBV12-3 or TRBV12-4 with TRBJ1-2; no reliable D call. The germline V and J ends were trimmed by 5 bases and 4 bases, with 5 bases remaining between them. The CDR3 contains 11 residues. Here the CDR3 reads CASSLGYGYTF. The CDR3 DNA reads as TGTGCCAGCAGTCTCGGCTATGGCTACACCTTC.

This clone was seen more than once but under ten times. The J gene is TRBJ2-3, the V gene TRBV9; tentatively, D is TRBD2 (6 bases). V was clipped by 4 bases and J by 2 bases, with 17 bases between them. CDR1 is SGDLS and CDR2 is YYNGEE in the germline V gene. The CDR3 runs 16 residues. The CDR3 region is CASSSGLQGSTDTQYF. The CDR3 bases are TGTGCCAGCAGCTCCGGACTACAAGGGTCCACAGATACGCAGTATTTT. Full variable domain (rest looked up from reference TRBV9 and TRBJ2-3): DSGVTQTPKHLITATGQRVTLRCSPRSGDLSVYWYQQSLDQGLQFLIQYYNGEERAKGNILERFSAQQFPDLHSELNLSSLELGDSALYFCASSSGLQGSTDTQYFGPGTRLTVL.

This chain connects TRBV7-6 to TRBJ2-2; unclear D gene. The V end lost 5 bases, the J end lost 8 bases, and 15 bases lay between the germline ends. The CDR3 spans 14 residues. Per germline, CDR1 SGHVS and CDR2 FNYEAQ. The CDR3: CASSGSRQAGELFF. The DNA for the CDR3 is TGTGCCAGCAGCGGTAGCCGGCAAGCGGGGGAGCTGTTTTTT.

The chain has TRBV6-5 and TRBJ2-3; 8 bases align to TRBD2. Looked up from germline, CDR1 is MNHEY and CDR2 is SVGAGI. This CDR3 is 15 amino acids long. V shed 5 bases and J 2 bases; nucleotides not matched to a gene: 6. DNA of the CDR3: TGTGCCAGCAGTACACTAGCGGAGTCCACAGATACGCAGTATTTT. Its translation is CASSTLAESTDTQYF.

V gene TRBV5-6 combines with J gene TRBJ1-3; TRBD1 aligns across 8 bases. Germline V CDR1 and CDR2: SGHDT, YYEEEE. The length of the CDR3 is 15 residues. J gave up 8 bases and V 4 bases, and 11 bases lay outside the gene matches. CDR3 sequence (DNA): TGTGCCAGCAGCCCCCCAGGGGGCCTGGGAGACACCATATATTTT. Protein: CASSPPGGLGDTIYF.

This chain connects TRBV27 to TRBJ1-2, with 7 nucleotides matching TRBD1. This CDR3 is 13 amino acids long. V lost 5 bases and J lost 5; bases outside the gene matches: 5. The germline CDR1 and CDR2 sequences are MNHEY and SMNVEV (reference sequence). The DNA for the CDR3 is TGTGCCAGCAGTATAGACAGGGAGTATGGCTACACCTTC. Translation: CASSIDREYGYTF.

This CDR3 is CASSLTAEYEQYF. DNA for the CDR3: TGCGCCAGCAGCTTGACAGCAGAATACGAGCAGTACTTC. The chain employs TRBV5-1 and TRBJ2-7; no clear D. CDR3 length equals 13 residues. V was cut by 1 base and J by 4 bases, with 9 bases left in between. CDR1 is SGHRS, CDR2 YFSETQ, per germline.